This T cell receptor (beta chain) was found in a study of CXCR3-negative and CXCR3-positive naive CD8 T cells. Whole-study findings and limits: TRB CDR3 properties were used to infer TCR strength, and surface CD5 was comparable between naive subsets.

On this clonotype: What it recognizes is unknown.

Through 5' RACE with UMI labels, the TRB cDNA libraries were prepared. From its re-call of the 5' RACE reads, TCRdb lists each CDR3 protein once, without DNA. In all, the sample yields approximately 74,000 distinct CDR3 sequences. This CDR3 has 15 amino acids. CDR1 is LNHNV and CDR2 is YYDKDF in the germline V gene (reference sequence). The TCR sequence derives from a human donor in good health. Some clones in this sample may be carry-over from other donors' samples. Source material: naive CXCR3- CD8+ T cells from blood. The subset here: CD45RO-CCR7+CD27+CD95- naive CD8+ T cells lacking CXCR3 (TNR3-). The gene calls are TRBV15 and TRBJ1-3; TCRdb selects TRBD1, and the lack of DNA leaves this call unchecked. The CDR3 reads CATSEYRDVGNTIYF.